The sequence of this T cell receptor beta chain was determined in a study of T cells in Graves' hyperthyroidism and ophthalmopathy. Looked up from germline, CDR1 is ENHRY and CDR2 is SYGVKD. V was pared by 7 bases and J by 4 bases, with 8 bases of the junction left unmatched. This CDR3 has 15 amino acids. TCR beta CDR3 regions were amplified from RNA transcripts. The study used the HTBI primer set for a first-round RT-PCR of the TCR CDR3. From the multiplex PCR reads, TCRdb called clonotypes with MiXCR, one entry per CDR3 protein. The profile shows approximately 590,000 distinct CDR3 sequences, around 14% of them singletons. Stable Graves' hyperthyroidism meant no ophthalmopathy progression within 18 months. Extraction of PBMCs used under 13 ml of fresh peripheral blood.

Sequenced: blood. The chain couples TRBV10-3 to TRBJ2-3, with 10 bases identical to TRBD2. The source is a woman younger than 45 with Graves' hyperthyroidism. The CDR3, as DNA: TGTGCCATCACCCAACAGCGGGAGGGGGCAGATACGCAGTATTTT. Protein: CAITQQREGADTQYF.